Each of the 18 T cell receptor beta chains below was sequenced from the same sample in a study of metastatic and nonmetastatic thyroid tumors. Patients underwent thyroid surgery, and none had received any treatment before it. Through MiXCR, TCRdb re-clonotyped the PCR reads. The table includes tens of thousands of clones, around a fifth detected once. Sequenced input: tumor tissue. These receptors all stem from a female donor with papillary thyroid cancer or a benign thyroid nodule (not recorded which). Some clones in this sample may be carry-over from other donors' samples.

The chain has TRBV20-1 and TRBJ2-7; D possibly corresponds to TRBD1 (6 bases). Trimming cost V 0 bases and J 4 bases, with 10 bases left between them. Germline loops: CDR1 DFQATT, CDR2 SNEGSKA (reference sequence). The CDR3 extends over 13 amino acids. The CDR3 sequence is CSARDLQGYEQYF. DNA of the CDR3: TGCAGTGCTAGAGATCTACAGGGTTACGAGCAGTACTTC.

This clone is labeled medium-sized. The CDR3 sequence: CASSSTRAETQYF. The DNA for the CDR3 is TGTGCCAGCAGTTCGACTAGGGCGGAGACCCAGTACTTC. V gene TRBV6-1 combines with J gene TRBJ2-5, with D possibly being TRBD2 (6 bases). Germline CDR1 is MNHNS and CDR2 is SASEGT. The CDR3 is made up of 13 amino acids. Trimming took 5 bases from V and 5 from J, leaving 12 bases between them.

This clone came up a few times. The chain combines TRBV25-1 with TRBJ2-7, with D tentatively TRBD1 (5 bases). The CDR3 runs 15 residues. CDR1 MGHDK and CDR2 SYGVNS come from the germline V gene. Trimming removed 5 bases from V and 3 bases from J, with 17 bases in between. CDR3 sequence (DNA): TGTGCCAGCAGTTCCCCAGGGCTCCCGGTCTACGAGCAGTACTTC. This encodes CASSSPGLPVYEQYF.

The chain recombines TRBV7-6 with TRBJ2-1; possibly TRBD2 for D (5 bases). The germline V gene encodes CDR1 SGHVS and CDR2 FNYEAQ. This CDR3 spans 16 amino acids. Trimming shortened V by 1 base and J by 5 bases, and 15 bases separated the two germline ends. CDR3 in amino acids: CASSLGVGAADNEQFF. DNA of the CDR3: TGTGCCAGCAGCTTAGGAGTGGGAGCCGCGGACAATGAGCAGTTCTTC. The complete variable domain, with remaining parts taken from reference TRBV7-6 and TRBJ2-1, reads GAGVSQSPRYKVTKRGQDVALRCDPISGHVSLYWYRQALGQGPEFLTYFNYEAQQDKSGLPNDRFSAERPEGSISTLTIQRTEQRDSAMYRCASSLGVGAADNEQFFGPGTRLTVL.

This clone was observed many times. The J gene is TRBJ2-5, the V gene TRBV24-1, with TRBD2 matching over 8 bases. This CDR3 is 13 amino acids long. J lost 2 bases, V lost 7 bases, and 2 bases had no gene match. CDR1 and CDR2 from the germline V gene are KGHDR and SFDVKD. The CDR3: CATSLAGQETQYF. The DNA of the CDR3 is TGTGCCACCAGCCTAGCGGGTCAAGAGACCCAGTACTTC.

This chain connects TRBV12-3 or TRBV12-4 to TRBJ1-5; D not certain. The ends were cut back, 2 bases at V and 2 bases at J, with 10 bases in the middle. This CDR3 is built from 15 residues. DNA of the CDR3: TGTGCCAGCAGTTTACGGGGTAACGGCAATCAGCCCCAGCATTTT. Translation gives CASSLRGNGNQPQHF.

This rearrangement joins TRBV6-4 to TRBJ2-7; 11 nucleotides line up with TRBD2. Germline V lookup: CDR1 MRHNA, CDR2 SNTAGT. The CDR3 length is 15 residues. With 6 bases clipped from V and 5 bases from J, the junction kept 9 bases outside the gene matches. The CDR3 spells CASSLLAGETHEQYF. DNA of the CDR3: TGTGCCAGCAGCTTACTAGCGGGAGAAACCCACGAGCAGTACTTC.

J is TRBJ2-1 and V is TRBV7-6, with D perhaps given as TRBD1 or TRBD2 (5 bases each). CDR1 is SGHVS, CDR2 FNYEAQ, per germline. Between the trimmed V and J ends, which lost 5 bases and 6 bases, there was a span of 17 bases. The CDR3 sequence is 15 residues long. The CDR3 DNA reads as TGTGCCAGCAGCGCATACACCGGGACCGGCAATGAGCAGTTCTTC. This codes for CASSAYTGTGNEQFF.

The chain links TRBV6-1 to TRBJ1-1, with D perhaps TRBD1 (6 bases). Trimming took off 1 base at V and 3 bases at J, with 9 bases between the two ends. This CDR3 has 14 residues. The germline V gene has CDR1 MNHNS and CDR2 SASEGT. DNA for the CDR3: TGTGCCAGCAGTGAAGGGGGGGGCCACACTGAAGCTTTCTTT. Amino acids: CASSEGGGHTEAFF.

This clone was found a few times. This chain connects TRBV12-3 or TRBV12-4 to TRBJ2-7; D call uncertain. Trimming pared 5 bases from V and 4 bases from J, leaving 9 bases between. The CDR3 totals 12 residues. CDR3 loop: CASSRARYEQYF. As DNA, the CDR3 is TGTGCCAGCAGTCGTGCACGGTACGAGCAGTACTTC.

This clone has just a few counts. The rearrangement joins TRBV7-6 to TRBJ2-7, with 10 positions matching TRBD2. CDR3 length: 15 residues. The V gene end was trimmed by 5 bases and the J gene end by 6 bases; junction bases not matched to a gene: 10. Germline-derived CDR1 and CDR2 are SGHVS and FNYEAQ. CDR3 loop: CASSPGLARNSEQYF. The CDR3 DNA follows: TGTGCCAGCAGCCCGGGACTAGCGCGAAACTCCGAGCAGTACTTC.

This clone occurred many times. Other DNA sequences in this sample translate to the same CDR3. This chain joins TRBV12-3 or TRBV12-4 and TRBJ2-1, with 10 positions matching TRBD2. The trim removed 3 bases at V and 4 bases at J, leaving 6 bases unmatched. The CDR3 covers 16 residues. The CDR3: CASSFISSGSYNEQFF. CDR3 coding DNA: TGTGCCAGCAGTTTTATTTCTAGCGGGAGTTACAATGAGCAGTTCTTC.

The V call is TRBV19, the J call TRBJ2-3; D is undetermined. There are 11 residues in the CDR3. V was cut by 7 bases and J by 6 bases, with 8 bases left in between. Germline lookup yields CDR1 LNHDA and CDR2 SQIVND (reference sequence). CDR3 nucleotides: TGTGCCAGTACCGGGCGGGATACGCAGTATTTT. This translates into CASTGRDTQYF. Combining the CDR3 with reference TRBV19 and TRBJ2-3 gives the whole variable domain DGGITQSPKYLFRKEGQNVTLSCEQNLNHDAMYWYRQDPGQGLRLIYYSQIVNDFQKGDIAEGYSVSREKKESFPLTVTSAQKNPTAFYLCASTGRDTQYFGPGTRLTVL.

In its sample, this clone was seen many times. The chain is built from TRBV20-1 and TRBJ1-1, with D perhaps TRBD1 (5 bases). The germline V and J ends were trimmed by 6 bases and 2 bases, with 13 bases remaining between them. Germline CDR1 reads DFQATT; CDR2 reads SNEGSKA (reference sequence). The length of the CDR3 is 13 residues. This chain's CDR3 is CSARTDTNTEAFF. The CDR3 bases are TGCAGTGCGAGGACGGACACTAACACTGAAGCTTTCTTT.

The J gene is TRBJ2-3, the V gene TRBV18, with 9 bases aligning to TRBD2. The germline CDR1 and CDR2 sequences are KGHSH and LQKENI. The CDR3 is 15 residues long. The trim removed 3 bases at V and 2 bases at J, leaving 3 bases unmatched. CDR3 residues: CASSPSGGNTDTQYF. Written as DNA, the CDR3 is TGTGCCAGCTCACCCAGCGGGGGGAACACAGATACGCAGTATTTT. Complete variable domain (other parts from reference TRBV18 and TRBJ2-3): NAGVMQNPRHLVRRRGQEARLRCSPMKGHSHVYWYRQLPEEGLKFMVYLQKENIIDESGMPKERFSAEFPKEGPSILRIQQVVRGDSAAYFCASSPSGGNTDTQYFGPGTRLTVL.

The chain is built from TRBV11-2 and TRBJ2-3, with D maybe TRBD2 (7 bases). CDR1 and CDR2 from the germline V gene are SGHAT and FQNNGV. The CDR3 consists of 16 residues. V lost 2 bases and J 0 bases, leaving 12 bases between the germline ends. The CDR3 loop reads CASSLIRGASTDTQYF. The CDR3 coding sequence is TGTGCCAGCAGCTTAATCCGGGGGGCTAGCACAGATACGCAGTATTTT.

The chain employs TRBV7-2 and TRBJ2-5; the D gene is possibly TRBD2 (7 bases). Between the trimmed V and J ends, which lost 0 bases and 9 bases, there was a span of 17 bases. The CDR3 consists of 15 residues. CDR1 and CDR2 (germline): SGHTA, FQGNSA. The CDR3 is CASSLAGGGRRPQYF. In nucleotides, the CDR3 is TGTGCCAGCAGCTTAGCAGGGGGGGGAAGGAGACCCCAGTACTTC.

The rearrangement uses TRBV20-1 and TRBJ1-2, with 9 bases that match TRBD1. The CDR3 is 13 amino acids. In germline, CDR1 is DFQATT, CDR2 SNEGSKA (reference sequence). The J segment lost 5 bases and the V segment lost 1 base, leaving 2 bases of the junction unmatched. As DNA, the CDR3 is TGCAGTGCTAGAGCGGGACAGGGATATGGCTACACCTTC. Translating gives CSARAGQGYGYTF.